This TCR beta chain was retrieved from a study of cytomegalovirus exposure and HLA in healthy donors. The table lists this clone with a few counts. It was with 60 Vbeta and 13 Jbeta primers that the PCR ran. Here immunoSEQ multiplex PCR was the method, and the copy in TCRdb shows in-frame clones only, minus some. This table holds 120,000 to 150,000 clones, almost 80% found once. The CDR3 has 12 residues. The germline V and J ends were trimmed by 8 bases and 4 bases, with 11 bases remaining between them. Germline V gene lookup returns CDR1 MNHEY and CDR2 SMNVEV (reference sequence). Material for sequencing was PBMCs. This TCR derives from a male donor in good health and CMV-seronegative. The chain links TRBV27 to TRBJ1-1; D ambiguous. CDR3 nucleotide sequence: TGTGCCAGCTCACTCCCGGGCACTGAAGCTTTCTTT. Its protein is CASSLPGTEAFF.